The next 12 T cell receptor beta chains were all read from a single sample in a study of cytomegalovirus exposure and HLA in healthy donors. The assay was immunoSEQ multiplex PCR, and TCRdb's table has in-frame clones only and misses some. This sample has over 120,000 clones, with roughly nine tenths found just once. The sample comprised PBMCs. Receptors were obtained from a woman aged 18 to 35 in good health and CMV-seropositive.

The genes are TRBV6-5 and TRBJ1-2; D is perhaps TRBD1 (5 bases). Germline CDR1 reads MNHEY; CDR2 reads SVGAGI. The ends were cut back, 6 bases at V and 7 bases at J, with 15 bases in the middle. The CDR3 sequence is 13 residues long. The CDR3, as DNA: TGTGCCAGCAGGACCTCACGGGGGGGTGGCTACACCTTC. Protein product: CASRTSRGGGYTF.

CDR3 sequence reads: CASSLDRDNEQFF. The CDR3 bases are TGTGCCAGCAGCTTAGACAGAGACAATGAGCAGTTCTTC. V is TRBV7-7 and J is TRBJ2-1; the D is unclear. V was shortened by 1 base and J by 5 bases, with 6 bases between the two germline ends. Germline CDR1 reads SSHAT; CDR2 reads FNYEAQ (reference sequence). The CDR3 is 13 amino acids.

The chain carries TRBV5-1 and TRBJ2-2; D possibly corresponds to TRBD2 (5 bases). The V gene's germline CDR1 is SGHRS and CDR2 YFSETQ. The CDR3 covers 15 residues. The ends were cut back, 4 bases at V and 2 bases at J, with 12 bases in the middle. The CDR3 bases are TGCGCCAGCAGCCTGGACTTCTTAAACACCGGGGAGCTGTTTTTT. Protein sequence: CASSLDFLNTGELFF.

V is TRBV5-5 and J is TRBJ1-6; the D is unclear. The CDR3 length is 14 residues. Trimming removed 4 bases from V and 10 bases from J, with 15 bases in between. Germline loops: CDR1 SGHKS, CDR2 YYEKEE (reference sequence). CDR3 loop: CASSARREGSPLHF. The CDR3 nucleotides read TGTGCCAGCAGCGCCCGCCGGGAGGGATCACCCCTCCACTTT.

The count of this clone is one. The chain couples TRBV6-5 to TRBJ1-5, with TRBD1 matching over 7 bases. V lost 5 bases and J lost 3; bases outside the gene matches: 4. Germline CDR1 MNHEY, CDR2 SVGAGI. The length of the CDR3 is 14 residues. CDR3 bases: TGTGCCAGCAGTCCGACAGGGCCCAATCAGCCCCAGCATTTT. Its protein product is CASSPTGPNQPQHF.

The chain has TRBV2 and TRBJ1-4; 7 positions agree with TRBD1. Trimming cost V 5 bases and J 5 bases; bases outside gene matches: 11. Per germline, CDR1 SNHLY and CDR2 FYNNEI. The CDR3 has 16 amino acids. The chain's CDR3 is CASSRRDSPQNEKLFF. In nucleotides, the CDR3 is TGTGCCAGCAGTCGGCGGGACAGTCCTCAAAATGAAAAACTGTTTTTT. The variable domain in full, with the rest retrieved from reference TRBV2 and TRBJ1-4, is EPEVTQTPSHQVTQMGQEVILRCVPISNHLYFYWYRQILGQKVEFLVSFYNNEISEKSEIFDDQFSVERPDGSNFTLKIRSTKLEDSAMYFCASSRRDSPQNEKLFFGSGTQLSVL.

The gene calls are TRBV5-4 and TRBJ1-1; the D gene is possibly TRBD1 (6 bases). CDR1 is SGHNT, CDR2 YYREEE, per germline (reference sequence). The CDR3 loop spans 14 amino acids. Trimming took off 0 bases at V and 5 bases at J, with 11 bases between the two ends. The CDR3 region has the DNA TGTGCCAGCAGCTTGGACGGGACAAGGACTGAAGCTTTCTTT. This sequence encodes CASSLDGTRTEAFF.

The gene calls are TRBV7-9 and TRBJ1-1; 8 bases match TRBD1. CDR1 and CDR2 (germline): SEHNR, FQNEAQ (reference sequence). This CDR3 has 18 residues. The V and J ends lost 1 base and 3 bases, in that order; junction bases with no gene match: 13. CDR3 amino acids: CASSLGPRGLGKHTEAFF. CDR3 bases: TGTGCCAGCAGCTTAGGACCCAGGGGGCTTGGTAAGCACACTGAAGCTTTCTTT.

V and J are TRBV28 and TRBJ2-2; 9 nucleotides align to TRBD1. Germline V gene sequence: CDR1 MDHEN, CDR2 SYDVKM. There are 14 residues in the CDR3. V was clipped by 5 bases and J by 6 bases; unmatched bases: 4. The CDR3 coding sequence is TGTGCCAGCAGTCCCTGGGACAGGGCCGGGGAGCTGTTTTTT. Translation: CASSPWDRAGELFF.

This rearrangement joins TRBV2 to TRBJ1-6, with 9 nucleotides matching TRBD1. The ends lost 6 bases at V and 5 bases at J; junction bases unmatched: 14. CDR1 and CDR2 (germline): SNHLY, FYNNEI. The CDR3 is 18 residues long. The CDR3 protein is CASSARDRATSDNSPLHF. In DNA form, the CDR3 reads TGTGCCAGCAGCGCCCGGGACAGGGCAACCTCTGATAATTCACCCCTCCACTTT.

The gene calls are TRBV6-1 and TRBJ2-1; 11 nucleotides align to TRBD2. V was clipped by 7 bases and J by 6 bases; unmatched bases: 11. Germline V gene data show CDR1 as MNHNS and CDR2 as SASEGT. The CDR3 extends over 16 amino acids. For the CDR3, the DNA is TGTGCCAGCATTGATAGCGGGGGGGCAGGACTCAATGAGCAGTTCTTC. Translation gives CASIDSGGAGLNEQFF.

The chain recombines TRBV5-1 with TRBJ1-1; D is unresolved. The CDR3 contains 13 residues. V was shortened by 0 bases and J by 8 bases, with 11 bases between the two germline ends. Germline lookup yields CDR1 SGHRS and CDR2 YFSETQ. The CDR3 region has the DNA TGCGCCAGCAGCTTGGCCGAGCCCCCGGAAGCTTTCTTT. It encodes CASSLAEPPEAFF.